A single sample is the source of the 19 T cell receptor beta chains below, sequenced in a study of vaccination effects on CD4 cells after COVID-19. ViraFEST used viral peptide pools to expand antigen-specific CD4+ T cells before sequencing. The culture ran for 9 to 11 days, and then CD4+ T cells were isolated. Participants completed two doses of the BNT162b2 or mRNA-1273 vaccine. No antigen has been assigned to these receptors. The method was immunoSEQ multiplex PCR; TCRdb's version includes in-frame clones alone and lacks a portion of them. The sample has 75,000 or so clones; 60% to 85% are singletons. This specimen was CD4+ T cells from PBMCs cultured with HCoV-OC43 spike peptides, taken after COVID-19 vaccination. Subset reported: HCoV-OC43 spike overlapping peptide pool stimulation. The receptors originated from a human donor who received a COVID-19 vaccine.

The chain has TRBV5-6 and TRBJ1-3, with D unclear. V was clipped by 1 base and J by 3 bases, with 11 bases between them. Germline values: CDR1 SGHDT, CDR2 YYEEEE. The CDR3 has 15 residues. Here the CDR3 reads CASSLSPLDGNTIYF. DNA for the CDR3: TGTGCCAGCAGCTTGTCACCACTGGATGGAAACACCATATATTTT.

This sequence joins TRBV20-1 and TRBJ1-2; D gene ambiguous. This CDR3 region has 14 residues. The germline V and J ends were trimmed by 3 bases and 8 bases, with 19 bases remaining between them. Germline CDR1 and CDR2: DFQATT and SNEGSKA (reference sequence). CDR3: CSASREGSLVGYTF. CDR3 coding DNA: TGCAGTGCTAGTCGTGAGGGTTCATTGGTAGGCTACACCTTC.

V gene TRBV3-1 (or the pseudogene TRBV3-2) combines with J gene TRBJ2-7, with D possibly matching TRBD2 (6 bases). With 0 bases removed from V and 0 bases from J, the gap between germline ends came to 15 bases. The CDR3 covers 17 residues. The V gene's germline CDR1 is LGHDT and CDR2 YNNKEL (reference sequence). The chain's CDR3 is CASSQDPRDSGSYEQYV. In nucleotides, the CDR3 is TGTGCCAGCAGCCAAGACCCTCGGGACTCAGGCTCCTACGAGCAGTACGTC.

The chain is built from TRBV28 and TRBJ2-7; no clear D gene. The germline gives CDR1 MDHEN, CDR2 SYDVKM. The V end lost 2 bases, the J end lost 3 bases, and 8 bases lay between the germline ends. The CDR3 contains 13 residues. DNA for the CDR3: TGTGCCAGCAGTTTAACAGCCAACTACGAGCAGTACGTC. Encoded protein: CASSLTANYEQYV.

This clone has just one count. V usage is TRBV28 and J usage is TRBJ2-7, with 7 positions matching TRBD1. The CDR3 is 13 residues long. CDR1 MDHEN and CDR2 SYDVKM come from the germline V gene. The V segment lost 5 bases and the J segment 3 bases; nucleotides outside the gene matches: 4. CDR3 region: CASSADRVYEQYV. The CDR3 nucleotides are TGTGCCAGCAGTGCCGACAGGGTCTACGAGCAGTACGTC.

The chain employs TRBV6-5 and TRBJ1-5; 8 positions match TRBD1. Per the germline V gene, CDR1 is MNHEY and CDR2 is SVGAGI. This CDR3 has 15 amino acids. V dropped 8 bases and J dropped 3; count of bases not matched to a gene: 9. CDR3 DNA sequence: TGTGCCAGCTCCCGACAGGGGATGATCAATCAGCCCCAGCATTTT. It specifies CASSRQGMINQPQHF.

Here the CDR3 DNA reads TGTGCCAGCAGCCCGGTTCAGGGGTATTCAGATACGCAGTATTTT. Translating gives CASSPVQGYSDTQYF. This rearrangement joins TRBV28 to TRBJ2-3; the D gene is possibly TRBD1 (6 bases). Trimming removed 6 bases from V and 4 bases from J, with 17 bases in between. This CDR3 has 15 residues. CDR1 MDHEN and CDR2 SYDVKM come from the germline V gene.

This chain connects TRBV24-1 to TRBJ1-5; no definite D call. V lost 4 bases and J lost 2, with 8 bases in between. CDR3 length: 14 residues. CDR1 is KGHDR and CDR2 is SFDVKD in the germline V gene. The CDR3 here is CATSDGRGNQPQHF. DNA of the CDR3: TGTGCCACCAGTGACGGGAGGGGCAATCAGCCCCAGCATTTT.

This rearrangement joins TRBV6-2 or TRBV6-3 to TRBJ2-7; 8 bases agree with TRBD1. The germline CDR1 and CDR2 sequences are MNHEY and SVGEGT. Unmatched junction bases numbered 3, after V lost 2 bases and J lost 3 bases. This CDR3 comprises 14 residues. DNA for the CDR3: TGTGCCAGCAGTTACGACAGGGGCAACTACGAGCAGTACGTC. This gives the protein CASSYDRGNYEQYV.

The gene calls are TRBV7-7 and TRBJ2-7, with TRBD2 matching 7 bases. Germline CDR1 reads SSHAT; CDR2 reads FNYEAQ (reference sequence). Trimming at V came to 7 bases and at J to 1 base, leaving 13 bases not matched to a gene. The CDR3 runs to 16 residues. The CDR3 bases are TGTGCCAGCACCCTAGCGGTTTGGCAGGGATCCTACGAGCAGTACGTC. Translation gives CASTLAVWQGSYEQYV.

The gene calls are TRBV6-1 and TRBJ2-5; 9 bases are shared with TRBD2. The V gene's germline CDR1 is MNHNS and CDR2 SASEGT. The V and J ends lost 2 bases and 2 bases, in that order; junction bases with no gene match: 3. This CDR3 has 15 amino acids. CDR3 sequence: CASSEPGLAQETQYF. The CDR3 nucleotides read TGTGCCAGCAGTGAACCCGGACTAGCGCAAGAGACCCAGTACTTC.

The J gene is TRBJ2-2, the V gene TRBV5-1; perhaps TRBD2 as D (5 bases). The CDR3 extends over 17 amino acids. Per the germline V gene, CDR1 is SGHRS and CDR2 is YFSETQ. Trimming left V 3 bases short and J 0 bases short, with 15 bases between. This chain's CDR3 is CASSWAGGVPNTGELFF. CDR3 coding DNA: TGCGCCAGCAGCTGGGCAGGAGGTGTGCCGAACACCGGGGAGCTGTTTTTT.

The CDR3 loop is CASSLLSSGGSYEQYV. The CDR3 coding sequence is TGTGCCAGCAGCTTGTTATCGTCAGGGGGTTCCTACGAGCAGTACGTC. The chain joins TRBV5-8 to TRBJ2-7, with 7 positions matching TRBD1. CDR3 length: 16 amino acids. Germline V gene sequence: CDR1 SGHTS, CDR2 YDEGEE. The trim removed 1 base at V and 1 base at J, leaving 8 bases unmatched.

The chain recombines TRBV11-1 with TRBJ2-3, with 7 bases identical to TRBD1. The length of the CDR3 is 16 residues. CDR1 SGHAT and CDR2 FQDESV come from the germline V gene (reference sequence). With 7 bases clipped from V and 0 bases from J, the junction kept 10 bases outside the gene matches. The CDR3 sequence: CASTYRTGPSTDTQYF. The CDR3 nucleotides read TGTGCCAGCACGTACCGGACAGGCCCTAGCACAGATACGCAGTATTTT.

The chain recombines TRBV19 with TRBJ2-6, with D uncertain. V was shortened by 6 bases and J by 2 bases, with 11 bases between the two germline ends. This CDR3 contains 15 residues. Germline CDR1 reads LNHDA; CDR2 reads SQIVND (reference sequence). DNA of the CDR3: TGTGCCAGTAGGTCCCCTGGAGCTGGGGCCAACGTCCTGACTTTC. Amino acids: CASRSPGAGANVLTF.

The CDR3 DNA is TGTGCCAGCTCACCTAACACCCAGGCTATGAACACTGAAGCTTTCTTT. Translated: CASSPNTQAMNTEAFF. The chain links TRBV18 to TRBJ1-1, with D unresolved. This CDR3 is 16 amino acids long. Germline V lookup: CDR1 KGHSH, CDR2 LQKENI. V was pared by 3 bases and J by 0 bases, with 14 bases between.

CDR3 bases: TGTGCCAGCAGTTACGGGGACGACTATGGCTACACCTTC. Translated: CASSYGDDYGYTF. V and J are TRBV6-5 and TRBJ1-2; D perhaps matches TRBD1 (5 bases). With 2 bases removed from V and 3 bases from J, the gap between germline ends came to 7 bases. The CDR3 length is 13 residues. In germline, CDR1 is MNHEY, CDR2 SVGAGI.

The chain uses TRBV3-1 (or the pseudogene TRBV3-2) and TRBJ2-2; 7 bases agree with TRBD2. The trim removed 2 bases at V and 4 bases at J, leaving 4 bases unmatched. CDR1 and CDR2 (germline): LGHDT, YNNKEL (reference sequence). This CDR3 is built from 15 residues. The chain's CDR3 is CASSQQGLSTGELFF. As DNA, the CDR3 is TGTGCCAGCAGCCAACAGGGACTAAGCACCGGGGAGCTGTTTTTT.

The chain has TRBV6-2 or TRBV6-3 and TRBJ1-2; TRBD1 agrees at 7 bases. The ends lost 4 bases at V and 2 bases at J; junction bases unmatched: 1. Germline-derived CDR1 and CDR2 are MNHEY and SVGEGT. This CDR3 has 13 residues. The CDR3 loop reads CASSSGQNYGYTF. In DNA form, the CDR3 reads TGTGCCAGCAGTTCGGGACAGAACTATGGCTACACCTTC.